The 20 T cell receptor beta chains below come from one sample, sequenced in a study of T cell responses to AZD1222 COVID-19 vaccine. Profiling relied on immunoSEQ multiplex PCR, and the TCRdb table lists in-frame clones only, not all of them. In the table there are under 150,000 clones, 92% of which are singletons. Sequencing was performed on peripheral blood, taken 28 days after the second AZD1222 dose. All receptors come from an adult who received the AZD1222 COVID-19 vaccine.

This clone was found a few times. The CDR3 reads CASSLSGDTLASYEQYF. CDR3 in DNA: TGTGCCAGCAGCTTAAGTGGGGACACCCTCGCTTCCTACGAGCAGTACTTC. The chain carries TRBV7-2 and TRBJ2-7; possible D gene TRBD1, 6 bases. CDR3 length: 17 residues. Looked up from germline, CDR1 is SGHTA and CDR2 is FQGNSA. V lost 2 bases, J lost 1 base, and 18 bases lay in between.

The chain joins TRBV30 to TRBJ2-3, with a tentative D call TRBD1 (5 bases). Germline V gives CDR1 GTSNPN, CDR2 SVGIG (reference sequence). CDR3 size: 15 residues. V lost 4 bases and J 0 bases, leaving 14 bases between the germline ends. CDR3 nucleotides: TGTGCCTGGAAAGGGGCCCAGTTTAGCACAGATACGCAGTATTTT. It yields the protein CAWKGAQFSTDTQYF.

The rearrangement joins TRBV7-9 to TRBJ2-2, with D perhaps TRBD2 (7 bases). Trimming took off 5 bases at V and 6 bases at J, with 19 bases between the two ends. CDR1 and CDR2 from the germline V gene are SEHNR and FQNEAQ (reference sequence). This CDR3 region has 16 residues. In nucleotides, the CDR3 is TGTGCCAGCAGCCCCCAAGGAGGGGAGGGGGCCGGGGAGCTGTTTTTT. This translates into CASSPQGGEGAGELFF.

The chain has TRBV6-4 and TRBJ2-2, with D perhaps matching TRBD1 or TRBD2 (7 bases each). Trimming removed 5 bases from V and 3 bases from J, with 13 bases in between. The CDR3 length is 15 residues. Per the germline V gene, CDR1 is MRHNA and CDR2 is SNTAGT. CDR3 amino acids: CASSPTGRDTGELFF. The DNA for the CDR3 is TGTGCCAGCAGTCCGACAGGGAGGGACACCGGGGAGCTGTTTTTT.

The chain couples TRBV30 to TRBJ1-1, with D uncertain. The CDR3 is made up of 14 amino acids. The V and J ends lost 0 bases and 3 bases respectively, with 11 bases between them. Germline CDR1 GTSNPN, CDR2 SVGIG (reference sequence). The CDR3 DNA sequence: TGTGCCTGGAGTGTAGAGCCGTACGACACTGAAGCTTTCTTT. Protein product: CAWSVEPYDTEAFF.

CDR3 residues: CASSQGLREKLFF. In nucleotides, the CDR3 is TGTGCCAGCAGCCAGGGGCTTCGGGAAAAACTGTTTTTT. This chain links TRBV3-1 (or the pseudogene TRBV3-2) with TRBJ1-4; D might be TRBD1 (5 bases). V was cut by 3 bases and J by 8 bases, with 10 bases left in between. CDR1 is LGHDT and CDR2 is YNNKEL in the germline V gene (reference sequence). This CDR3 spans 13 amino acids.

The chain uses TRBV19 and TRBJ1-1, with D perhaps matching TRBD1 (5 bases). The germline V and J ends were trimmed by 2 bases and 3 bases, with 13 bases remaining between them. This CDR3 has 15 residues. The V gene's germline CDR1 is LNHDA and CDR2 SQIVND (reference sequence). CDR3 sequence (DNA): TGTGCCAGTAGTATATGGGCGGACACCGACACTGAAGCTTTCTTT. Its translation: CASSIWADTDTEAFF.

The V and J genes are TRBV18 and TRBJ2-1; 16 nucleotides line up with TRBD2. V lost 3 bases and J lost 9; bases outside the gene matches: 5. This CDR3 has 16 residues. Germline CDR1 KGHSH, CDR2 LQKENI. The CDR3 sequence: CASSPPGLAGGPEQFF. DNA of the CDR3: TGTGCCAGCTCACCCCCGGGACTAGCGGGGGGGCCTGAGCAGTTCTTC.

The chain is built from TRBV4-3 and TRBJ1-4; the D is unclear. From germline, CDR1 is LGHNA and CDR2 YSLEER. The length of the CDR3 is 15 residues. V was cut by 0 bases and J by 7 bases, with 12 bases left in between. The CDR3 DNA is TGCGCCAGCAGCCAAGAACTGGGGTCGGCTGAAAAACTGTTTTTT. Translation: CASSQELGSAEKLFF.

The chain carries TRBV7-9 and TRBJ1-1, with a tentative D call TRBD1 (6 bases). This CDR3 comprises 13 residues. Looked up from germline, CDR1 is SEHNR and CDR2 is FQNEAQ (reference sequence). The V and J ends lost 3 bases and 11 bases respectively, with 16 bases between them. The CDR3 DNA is TGTGCCAGCAGCTTTGGGGGGCAGGGGTCGGCTTTCTTT. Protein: CASSFGGQGSAFF. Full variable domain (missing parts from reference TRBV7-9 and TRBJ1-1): DTGVSQNPRHKITKRGQNVTFRCDPISEHNRLYWYRQTLGQGPEFLTYFQNEAQLEKSRLLSDRFSAERPKGSFSTLEIQRTEQGDSAMYLCASSFGGQGSAFFGQGTRLTVV.

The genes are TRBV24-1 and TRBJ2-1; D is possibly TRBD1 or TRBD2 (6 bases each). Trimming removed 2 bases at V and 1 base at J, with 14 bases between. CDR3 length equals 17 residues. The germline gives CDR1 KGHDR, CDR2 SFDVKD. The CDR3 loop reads CATSDSRWGASYNEQFF. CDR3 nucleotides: TGTGCCACCAGTGATTCCCGTTGGGGGGCTTCCTACAATGAGCAGTTCTTC.

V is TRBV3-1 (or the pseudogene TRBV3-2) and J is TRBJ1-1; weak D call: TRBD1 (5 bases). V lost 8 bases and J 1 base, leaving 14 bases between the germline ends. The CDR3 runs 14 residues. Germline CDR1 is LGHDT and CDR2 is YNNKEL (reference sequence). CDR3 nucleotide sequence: TGTGCCAGCTGGGACCGCTCGGGGAACACTGAAGCTTTCTTT. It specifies CASWDRSGNTEAFF.

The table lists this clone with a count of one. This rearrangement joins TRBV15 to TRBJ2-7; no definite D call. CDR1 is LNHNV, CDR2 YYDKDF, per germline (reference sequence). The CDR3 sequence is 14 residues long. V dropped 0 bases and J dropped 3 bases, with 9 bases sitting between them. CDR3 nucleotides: TGTGCCACCAGCAGAGATAGATTCAGCTACGAGCAGTACTTC. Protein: CATSRDRFSYEQYF.

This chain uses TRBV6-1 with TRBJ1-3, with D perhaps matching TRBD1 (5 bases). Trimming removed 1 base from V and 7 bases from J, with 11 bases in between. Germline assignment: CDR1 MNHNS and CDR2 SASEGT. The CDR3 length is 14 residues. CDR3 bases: TGTGCCAGCAGTGAAGGAGGGGTCCAGAACACCATATATTTT. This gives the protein CASSEGGVQNTIYF.

CDR3 sequence reads: CASSQASRQGFSPLHF. The DNA for the CDR3 is TGTGCCAGCAGCCAAGCTAGTCGCCAGGGGTTCTCACCCCTCCACTTT. The chain combines TRBV3-1 (or the pseudogene TRBV3-2) with TRBJ1-6, with a tentative D call TRBD1 (6 bases). Germline V gives CDR1 LGHDT, CDR2 YNNKEL (reference sequence). The CDR3 contains 16 residues. Between the trimmed V and J ends, which lost 1 base and 10 bases, there was a span of 17 bases.

In DNA, the CDR3 is TGTGCCAGCAGCCCACGTTCCGGGACAGGGAACTATGGCTACACCTTC. This translates into CASSPRSGTGNYGYTF. The V call is TRBV5-8, the J call TRBJ1-2, with TRBD1 matching 9 bases. This CDR3 is built from 16 residues. Germline trimming cut 4 bases from V and 2 bases from J; bases unmatched to any gene: 9. CDR1 is SGHTS, CDR2 YDEGEE, per germline.

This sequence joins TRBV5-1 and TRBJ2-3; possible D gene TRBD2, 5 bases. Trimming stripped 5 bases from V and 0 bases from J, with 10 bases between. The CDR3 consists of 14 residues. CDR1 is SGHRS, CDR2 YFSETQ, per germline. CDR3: CASRVGRSTDTQYF. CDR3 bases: TGCGCCAGCAGGGTGGGGAGAAGCACAGATACGCAGTATTTT.

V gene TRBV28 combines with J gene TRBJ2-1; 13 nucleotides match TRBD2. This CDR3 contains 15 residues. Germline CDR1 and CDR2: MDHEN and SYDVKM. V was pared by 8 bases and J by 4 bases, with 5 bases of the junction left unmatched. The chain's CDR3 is CASVGTSGIYNEQFF. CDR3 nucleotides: TGTGCCAGCGTCGGGACTAGCGGGATATACAATGAGCAGTTCTTC.

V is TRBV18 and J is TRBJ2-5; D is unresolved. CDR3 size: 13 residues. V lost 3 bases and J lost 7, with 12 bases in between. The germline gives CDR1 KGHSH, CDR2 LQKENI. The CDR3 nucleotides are TGTGCCAGCTCACCTGACGGGCTAGGGACCCAGTACTTC. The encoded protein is CASSPDGLGTQYF. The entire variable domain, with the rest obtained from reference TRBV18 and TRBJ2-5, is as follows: NAGVMQNPRHLVRRRGQEARLRCSPMKGHSHVYWYRQLPEEGLKFMVYLQKENIIDESGMPKERFSAEFPKEGPSILRIQQVVRGDSAAYFCASSPDGLGTQYFGPGTRLLVL.

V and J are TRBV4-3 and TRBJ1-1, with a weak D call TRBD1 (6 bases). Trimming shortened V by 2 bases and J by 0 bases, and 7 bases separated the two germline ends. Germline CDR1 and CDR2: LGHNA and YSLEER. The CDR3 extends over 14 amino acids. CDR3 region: CASSQQGMNTEAFF. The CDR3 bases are TGCGCCAGCAGCCAACAGGGGATGAACACTGAAGCTTTCTTT.